The source of this TCR beta chain is a study of technical replicates of blood from a handful of donors. Sequencing was performed with immunoSEQ multiplex PCR; in TCRdb, only in-frame clones are kept and a portion is missing. The sample lists 70,000 or so clones, roughly 89% occurring once. Germline V CDR1 and CDR2: SGHNT, YYREEE (reference sequence). The V end lost 4 bases, the J end lost 2 bases, and 15 bases lay between the germline ends. The CDR3 runs to 16 residues. The clonotype comes from a human donor in good health. Some clones in this sample may be carry-over from other donors' samples. V is TRBV5-4 and J is TRBJ2-2; D may be TRBD2 (6 bases). The specimen sequenced was T cells isolated from PBMCs. The chain's CDR3 is CASSHQIGTNTGELFF. The CDR3 DNA sequence: TGTGCCAGCAGCCACCAGATTGGGACTAACACCGGGGAGCTGTTTTTT.